This TCR beta chain comes out of a study of somatic mutations in cytotoxic T cells in rheumatoid arthritis (dated by TCRdb to the late 2010s). For context, the study as a whole: Right after diagnosis and prior to the start of any treatment, around 28 ml EDTA of peripheral blood was drawn from patients. Some T-cell populations stained with V beta antibodies were sorted by flow on a FACSAria II or Sony SH800 to nearly 100% purity, with sorted V beta1+ cells additionally subjected to TCRB sequencing. Whether expanded CD8+ T-cell clones in untreated, newly diagnosed rheumatoid arthritis carry somatic mutations was the study question, and clonality was characterized with TCRB deep sequencing. A total of some 63 rheumatoid arthritis patients and about 20 healthy controls underwent TCRB deep sequencing. Patients and controls did not essentially differ in median age, which was nearly identical between the groups.

Results the study describes overall, beyond this receptor: There was no significant difference in CD8+ T-cell clonality between rheumatoid arthritis patients and age-matched healthy controls. Viral specificity could not be ruled out by absence from virus-specific databases, and the antigen targets of the expanded CD8+ clones remained unknown. The finding that TRBV07 was slightly underrepresented in patients was left unadjusted for multiple comparisons. CD8+ clonality increased with age in patients (Spearman r ~ 0.47) but not in healthy controls. In 8 of 65 patients the largest CD8+ clone exceeded 20% of CD8+ cells, and several identical CD8+ TCRB sequences were shared between blood and synovial fluid.

The immunoSEQ assay was applied to genomic DNA for TCRB CDR3 sequencing. The source study handled its data this way. Published virus-specific TCRB sequences were compared with patient CD8+ clones larger than 1%, and only a few matches were found. The analyses included only productive TCRB rearrangements. Clonality was calculated as a Shannon entropy-based productive clonality index, and a clone was defined by a unique TCRB CDR3 sequence. To calculate repertoire overlap between two samples, the template counts of each clone were considered relative to each sample's total templates. A correlation with a Spearman r of over 0.55 was found between V-gene usage by flow cytometry and V-gene usage by TCRB sequencing. Sourced from immuneACCESS, this table was stored by TCRdb with only in-frame sequences that have V and J called. A share of the clones is absent; for the studies checked, an unresolved V gene accounts for under half, and the remainder has no known explanation. V, J and clone size were drawn from that table, and D and trimming were deduced from the DNA. The sample data list approximately 20,000 clones, and around four fifths of these were observed just once. The ten largest account for about a tenth of the sample.

Flow cytometry confirmed the purity of CD4+ and CD8+ cells that had been isolated by positive magnetic bead selection on an AutoMACS. Clonal expansions were first screened by flow cytometry with a TCR V beta antibody panel, then characterized by TCRB deep sequencing of sorted CD8+ fractions. Ficoll-Paque PLUS density gradient separation was used to isolate peripheral blood mononuclear cells. DNA from CD4-enriched, CD8-enriched or PBMC samples was extracted using Nucleospin Tissue or Tissue XS kits and then quantified on a Qubit 2.0 fluorometer. The germline V gene specifies ENHRY as CDR1 and SYGVKD as CDR2. The V and J ends are trimmed by 3 bases and 5 bases, leaving 18 bases between them. From its cysteine to its phenylalanine, the CDR3 spans 16 amino acids. Only the CDR3 part of the read is kept: 48 bases, read in frame from the first base. Comments on this clone: The target of this receptor is not known. The input lacks base qualities; no much larger clone sits a single base away.

This receptor was identified in a young man with rheumatoid arthritis. The sequence joins TRBV10-3 to TRBJ2-3; the D gene is perhaps TRBD2, on 6 matching bases. The sequenced material came from CD8+ T cells sorted from blood. The DNA sequence follows: TGTGCCATCAGTGAAAGCGGCCGCGGGGTGAAAGATACGCAGTATTTT. Translated, this is CAISESGRGVKDTQYF.